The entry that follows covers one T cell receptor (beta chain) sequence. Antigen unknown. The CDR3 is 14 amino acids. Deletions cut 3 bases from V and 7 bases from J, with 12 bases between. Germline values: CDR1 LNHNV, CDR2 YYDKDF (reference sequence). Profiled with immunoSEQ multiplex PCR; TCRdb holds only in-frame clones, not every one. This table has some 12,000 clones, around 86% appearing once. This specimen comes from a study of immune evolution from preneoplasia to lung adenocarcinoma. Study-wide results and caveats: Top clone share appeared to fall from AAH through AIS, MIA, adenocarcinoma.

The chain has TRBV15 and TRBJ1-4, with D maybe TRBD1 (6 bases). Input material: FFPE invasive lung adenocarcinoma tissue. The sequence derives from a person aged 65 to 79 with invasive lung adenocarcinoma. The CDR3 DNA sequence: TGTGCCACCAGCAGTGGAAGGGGGACTGAAAAACTGTTTTTT. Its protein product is CATSSGRGTEKLFF.